The 5 T cell receptor beta chains in this list originate from one sample, sequenced in a study of T cell responses to AZD1222 COVID-19 vaccine. Sequenced by immunoSEQ multiplex PCR; TCRdb stores in-frame clones only, minus some. The sample yields more than 150,000 clones, 88% seen once. The starting material was peripheral blood, obtained on day 0 of AZD1222 vaccination. The receptors shown here come from an adult in good health.

This rearrangement joins TRBV12-5 to TRBJ1-1, with no clear D. The CDR3 runs 15 residues. The ends were cut back, 4 bases at V and 0 bases at J, with 12 bases in the middle. Germline V gene lookup returns CDR1 LGHNT and CDR2 FRNRAP. This chain's CDR3 is CASGSGWALNTEAFF. CDR3 coding DNA: TGTGCTAGTGGTTCGGGTTGGGCTTTGAACACTGAAGCTTTCTTT.

This clone turned up a few times. The chain employs TRBV18 and TRBJ1-1, with 8 positions matching TRBD1. CDR1 is KGHSH, CDR2 LQKENI, per germline. Germline trimming cut 3 bases from V and 2 bases from J; bases unmatched to any gene: 8. The CDR3 is made up of 16 amino acids. CDR3 sequence reads: CASSPQGASVNTEAFF. The CDR3 DNA sequence: TGTGCCAGCTCACCGCAGGGGGCGTCTGTAAACACTGAAGCTTTCTTT. The variable domain in full, completed from reference TRBV18 and TRBJ1-1, reads NAGVMQNPRHLVRRRGQEARLRCSPMKGHSHVYWYRQLPEEGLKFMVYLQKENIIDESGMPKERFSAEFPKEGPSILRIQQVVRGDSAAYFCASSPQGASVNTEAFFGQGTRLTVV.

This clone was seen a few times. Lacking the conserved final phenylalanine or tryptophan, this CDR3 likely reflects a read error. It is unclear where the CDR3 begins or ends on the DNA, so no DNA is shown, and the CDR3 is as TCRdb lists it. The genes are TRBV6-1 and TRBJ1-4. Germline-derived CDR1 and CDR2 are MNHNS and SASEGT. The length of the CDR3 is 11 amino acids, counting both ends. The CDR3 protein is CASSDLTRTLI.

The V gene is TRBV5-1, the J gene TRBJ2-3; D assignment may be TRBD1 or TRBD2 (5 bases each). The germline gives CDR1 SGHRS, CDR2 YFSETQ. The CDR3 length is 15 residues. The ends were cut back, 4 bases at V and 2 bases at J, with 14 bases in the middle. The CDR3 loop reads CASSTPGTDTDTQYF. DNA of the CDR3: TGCGCCAGCAGCACCCCCGGGACGGACACAGATACGCAGTATTTT. Combining the CDR3 with reference TRBV5-1 and TRBJ2-3 gives the whole variable domain KAGVTQTPRYLIKTRGQQVTLSCSPISGHRSVSWYQQTPGQGLQFLFEYFSETQRNKGNFPGRFSGRQFSNSRSEMNVSTLELGDSALYLCASSTPGTDTDTQYFGPGTRLTVL.

Remarks on this clone: One junction end does not reproduce the germline sequence, and a read error may be involved. V gene TRBV2 combines with J gene TRBJ2-5, with no clear D. The CDR3 runs to 10 residues. The germline V gene has CDR1 SNHLY and CDR2 FYNNEI. The CDR3: CASRGETQYF. The CDR3 nucleotides are TGTGCAAGCAGAGGAGAGACCCAGTACTTC.